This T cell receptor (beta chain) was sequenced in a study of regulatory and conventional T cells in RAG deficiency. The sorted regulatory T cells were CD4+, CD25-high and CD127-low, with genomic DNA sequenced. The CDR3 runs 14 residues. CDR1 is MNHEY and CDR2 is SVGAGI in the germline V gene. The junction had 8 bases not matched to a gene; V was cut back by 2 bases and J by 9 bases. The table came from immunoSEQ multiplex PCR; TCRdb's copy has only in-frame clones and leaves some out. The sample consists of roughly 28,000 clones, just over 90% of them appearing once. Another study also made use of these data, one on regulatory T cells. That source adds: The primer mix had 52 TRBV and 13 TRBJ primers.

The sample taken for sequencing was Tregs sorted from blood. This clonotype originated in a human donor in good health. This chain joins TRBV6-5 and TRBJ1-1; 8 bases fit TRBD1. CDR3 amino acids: CASSYGVGQGQAFF. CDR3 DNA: TGTGCCAGCAGTTACGGGGTAGGACAGGGACAAGCTTTCTTT.